A selection of T cell receptor beta chains follows, all from one sample in a study of CD8 T cells in Susac syndrome. TCRdb reprocessed the immunoSEQ multiplex PCR reads via MiXCR and lists one record per CDR3 protein. The sample consists of around 130,000 distinct CDR3 sequences, 95% to 96% of them appearing once. Input material: CD4+ T cells from PBMCs. Receptor source: a human donor with Susac syndrome. Both conserved end residues are part of each CDR3. A D gene is named only where the DNA matches it firmly. The size of a clone is reported for some rows only, either as once, few or many, or as a class for expanded clones.

CDR3nt	CDR3aa	d_gene	len	v_gene	j_gene	abundance
TGTGCCAGCAGTTTAGCCTATAATCCCGGAGCTTTCTTT	CASSLAYNPGAFF	.	13	TRBV12-3/TRBV12-4	TRBJ1-1	.
TGTGCCACCAGCAGCGGACGGGACACGCAGTATTTT	CATSSGRDTQYF	.	12	TRBV15	TRBJ2-3	.
TGCGCCAGCAGCTTGTCGGGGAACACCGGGGAGCTGTTTTTT	CASSLSGNTGELFF	.	14	TRBV5-1	TRBJ2-2	.
TGCAGTGCTATGGGCAGACAAGAGACCCAGTACTTC	CSAMGRQETQYF	.	12	TRBV20-1	TRBJ2-5	.
TGTGCCAGCAGCCGACGGACTAGCGGGAGAGGGGCGAACACCGGGGAGCTGTTTTTT	CASSRRTSGRGANTGELFF	TRBD2	19	TRBV5-4	TRBJ2-2	few
TGTGCCAGCAGCTTAGAGCAGGGGCCCCAGCATTTT	CASSLEQGPQHF	.	12	TRBV7-9	TRBJ1-5	.
TGTGCCTGGAGTGTGCGCGACCGCGCGGCGGGGCAGTACTTC	CAWSVRDRAAGQYF	.	14	TRBV30	TRBJ2-7	.
TGTGCCACTAGAGCCGGGGCCAAGGGTGAAGCTTTCTTT	CATRAGAKGEAFF	.	13	TRBV15	TRBJ1-1	.
TGTGCCAGCACGACTAGCGGGGCCAAGAGCGAGCAGTACTTC	CASTTSGAKSEQYF	TRBD2	14	TRBV18	TRBJ2-7	.
TGCAGCGTAAAGGGGGCGGGAAATCAGCCCCAGCATTTT	CSVKGAGNQPQHF	TRBD1	13	TRBV29-1	TRBJ1-5	.
TGTGCCACCAGCATCCGAGCGGGAGGGCCGGTCGGGGAGCTGTTTTTT	CATSIRAGGPVGELFF	TRBD2	16	TRBV15	TRBJ2-2	.
TGTGCCAGCAGCGTAGATGTCTCGTCCTACGAGCAGTACTTC	CASSVDVSSYEQYF	.	14	TRBV9	TRBJ2-7	.
TGTGCCAGCAGCCAAGAAGGGATCTATGGCTACACCTTC	CASSQEGIYGYTF	.	13	TRBV3-1	TRBJ1-2	.
TGCGCCAGCAGCCACCCGGCTGGAGAGACCCAGTACTTC	CASSHPAGETQYF	.	13	TRBV4-1	TRBJ2-5	.
TGCAGCGTTGCGTGGGACAGAAATAACTATGGCTACACCTTC	CSVAWDRNNYGYTF	TRBD1	14	TRBV29-1	TRBJ1-2	.
TGCGCCAGCAGCTTGGAGGGGCCGGATGAGCAGTTCTTC	CASSLEGPDEQFF	.	13	TRBV5-1	TRBJ2-1	.
TGTGCCAGCAGCTTAGCCGGGACTGCCGACGGGGAGCAGTTCTTC	CASSLAGTADGEQFF	.	15	TRBV7-2	TRBJ2-1	.
TGCAGTGCTAGACTAGCGGGAGTCCACGAGCAGTACTTC	CSARLAGVHEQYF	TRBD2	13	TRBV20-1	TRBJ2-7	.
TGCAGCGTCTCACTTGACAGGGTAGAGACCCAGTACTTC	CSVSLDRVETQYF	TRBD1	13	TRBV29-1	TRBJ2-5	.
TGTGCCAGCTCACCCCCCGTTGGGCGGGCGGCCTACAATGAGCAGTTCTTC	CASSPPVGRAAYNEQFF	.	17	TRBV18	TRBJ2-1	.
TGTGCCAGCAGCCAAGATTTTCAACCACACACAGATACGCAGTATTTT	CASSQDFQPHTDTQYF	.	16	TRBV3-1	TRBJ2-3	.
TGTGCCAGCAGCCAAGACCCTAGAAGCCACAATGAGCAGTTCTTC	CASSQDPRSHNEQFF	.	15	TRBV3-1	TRBJ2-1	.
TGTGCCAGCAGCTCCCCGACTAGCGGGAGAGGGCGTGAGCAGTTCTTC	CASSSPTSGRGREQFF	TRBD2	16	TRBV6-1	TRBJ2-1	.
TGTGCCAGCAGAAGGGGGGTCAACACTGAAGCTTTCTTT	CASRRGVNTEAFF	.	13	TRBV6-1	TRBJ1-1	.
TGTGCCAGCTCACAGCCTGGGGCGGGGACACTCAATGAGCAGTTCTTC	CASSQPGAGTLNEQFF	.	16	TRBV18	TRBJ2-1	.
TGTGCCAGCAGTCAGACAGGGGGCGTGCAGACCCAGTACTTC	CASSQTGGVQTQYF	TRBD1	14	TRBV27	TRBJ2-5	.
TGTGCCACCGCGGAAAGCAAACACACCGGGGAGCTGTTTTTT	CATAESKHTGELFF	.	14	TRBV24-1	TRBJ2-2	.
TGCAGTGCTAGACCAGGGGGCGAAGAGTCTGACACTGAAGCTTTCTTT	CSARPGGEESDTEAFF	TRBD1	16	TRBV20-1	TRBJ1-1	.
TGCAGCGTTGAAGATCCCCTCACCCGACAGGGGATTAACTATGGCTACACCTTC	CSVEDPLTRQGINYGYTF	TRBD1	18	TRBV29-1	TRBJ1-2	.
TGTGCCAGCAGGTCGGATAGACTAGACGCCTACGAGCAGTACTTC	CASRSDRLDAYEQYF	.	15	TRBV6-2/TRBV6-3	TRBJ2-7	.
TGTGCCAGCAGTTCAGAACAGGTTCACCCCTACAATGAGCAGTTCTTC	CASSSEQVHPYNEQFF	.	16	TRBV28	TRBJ2-1	.
TGTGCCAGCACCCGACAGGGTCGAAGGGAAAAACTGTTTTTT	CASTRQGRREKLFF	TRBD1	14	TRBV2	TRBJ1-4	.
TGTGCCAGCAGTTTCGGACTAGCGGGTGGGGAGCAGTACTTC	CASSFGLAGGEQYF	TRBD2	14	TRBV28	TRBJ2-7	.
TGTGCTAGTGGTTCAGGACTATCACAAGAGACCCAGTACTTC	CASGSGLSQETQYF	.	14	TRBV12-5	TRBJ2-5	.
TGTGCCAGCAGCCAAGGGTCCGGCGCTCCAGATACGCAGTATTTT	CASSQGSGAPDTQYF	.	15	TRBV3-1	TRBJ2-3	.
TGCAGCGGGCTTCGGGGGGGCATCACTGAAGCTTTCTTT	CSGLRGGITEAFF	.	13	TRBV29-1	TRBJ1-1	.
TGTGCCAGCTCACCGAGTCTAGCGGGAGCCTACAATGAGCAGTTCTTC	CASSPSLAGAYNEQFF	TRBD2	16	TRBV18	TRBJ2-1	.
TGCGCCAGCAGCAGGCCGGGGGAAGATACGCAGTATTTT	CASSRPGEDTQYF	.	13	TRBV5-1	TRBJ2-3	.
TGCGCCAGCTCAAGGGATCCGGGACAGGGTATCGAGACCCAGTACTTC	CASSRDPGQGIETQYF	TRBD1	16	TRBV5-1	TRBJ2-5	.